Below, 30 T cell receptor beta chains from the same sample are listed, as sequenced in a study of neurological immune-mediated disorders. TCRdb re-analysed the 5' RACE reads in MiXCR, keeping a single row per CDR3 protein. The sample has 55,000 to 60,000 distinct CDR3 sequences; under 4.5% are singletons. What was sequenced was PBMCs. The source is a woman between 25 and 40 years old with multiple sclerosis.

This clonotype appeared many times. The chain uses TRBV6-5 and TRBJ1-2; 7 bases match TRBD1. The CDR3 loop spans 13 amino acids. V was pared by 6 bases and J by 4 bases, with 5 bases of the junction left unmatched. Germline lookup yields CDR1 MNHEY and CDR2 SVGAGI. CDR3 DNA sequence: TGTGCCAGCAGACGCGAGGGGGCCTATGGCTACACCTTC. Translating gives CASRREGAYGYTF.

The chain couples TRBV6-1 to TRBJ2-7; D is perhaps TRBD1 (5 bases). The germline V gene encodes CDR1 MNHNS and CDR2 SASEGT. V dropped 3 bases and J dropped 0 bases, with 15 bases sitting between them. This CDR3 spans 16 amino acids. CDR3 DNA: TGTGCCAGCAGTGACCCCCGACAGCAAGTCTCCTACGAGCAGTACTTC. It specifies CASSDPRQQVSYEQYF.

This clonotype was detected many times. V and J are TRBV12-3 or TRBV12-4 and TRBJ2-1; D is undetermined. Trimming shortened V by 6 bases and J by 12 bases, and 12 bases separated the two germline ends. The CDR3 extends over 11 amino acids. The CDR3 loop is CASREEQRQFF. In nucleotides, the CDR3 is TGTGCCAGCAGAGAGGAACAGCGGCAGTTCTTC.

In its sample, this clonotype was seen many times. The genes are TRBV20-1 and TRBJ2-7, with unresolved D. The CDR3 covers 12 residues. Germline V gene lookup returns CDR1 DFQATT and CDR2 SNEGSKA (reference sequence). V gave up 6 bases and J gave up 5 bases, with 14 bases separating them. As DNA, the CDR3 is TGCAGTGCAACGACCCTTCCGAACGAGCAGTACTTC. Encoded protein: CSATTLPNEQYF.

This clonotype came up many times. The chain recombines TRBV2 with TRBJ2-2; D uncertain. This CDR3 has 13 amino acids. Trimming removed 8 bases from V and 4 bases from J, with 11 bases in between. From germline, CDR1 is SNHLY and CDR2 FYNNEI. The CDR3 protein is CASRRYFTGELFF. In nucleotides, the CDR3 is TGTGCCAGCCGGCGCTACTTCACCGGGGAGCTGTTTTTT.

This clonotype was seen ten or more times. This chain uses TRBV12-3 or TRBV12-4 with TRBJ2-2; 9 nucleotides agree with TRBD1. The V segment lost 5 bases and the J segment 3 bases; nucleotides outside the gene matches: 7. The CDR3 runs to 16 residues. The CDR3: CASSNPGQGDTGELFF. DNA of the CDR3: TGTGCCAGCAGTAATCCGGGACAGGGAGACACCGGGGAGCTGTTTTTT.

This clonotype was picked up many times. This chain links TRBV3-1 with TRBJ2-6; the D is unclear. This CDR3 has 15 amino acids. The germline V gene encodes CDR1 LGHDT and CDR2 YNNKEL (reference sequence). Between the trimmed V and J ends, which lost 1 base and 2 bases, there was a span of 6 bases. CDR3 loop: CASSQGVPGANVLTF. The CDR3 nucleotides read TGTGCCAGCAGCCAAGGCGTCCCTGGGGCCAACGTCCTGACTTTC.

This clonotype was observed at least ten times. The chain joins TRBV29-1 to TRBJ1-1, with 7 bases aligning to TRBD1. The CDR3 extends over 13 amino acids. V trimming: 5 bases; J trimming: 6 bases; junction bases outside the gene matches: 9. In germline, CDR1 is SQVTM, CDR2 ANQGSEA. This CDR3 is CSVPRQGLAEAFF. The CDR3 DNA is TGCAGCGTTCCGCGACAGGGATTAGCTGAAGCTTTCTTT.

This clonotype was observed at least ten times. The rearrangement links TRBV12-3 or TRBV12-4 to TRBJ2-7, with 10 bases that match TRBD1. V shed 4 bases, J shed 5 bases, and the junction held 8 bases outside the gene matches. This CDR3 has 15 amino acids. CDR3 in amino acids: CASSSRDRGRDEQYF. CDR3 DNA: TGTGCCAGCAGTTCCCGGGACAGGGGCCGGGACGAGCAGTACTTC.

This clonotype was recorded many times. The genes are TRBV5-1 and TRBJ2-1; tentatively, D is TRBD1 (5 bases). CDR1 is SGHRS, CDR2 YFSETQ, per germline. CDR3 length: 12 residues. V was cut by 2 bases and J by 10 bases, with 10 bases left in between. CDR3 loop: CASSFQGLEQFF. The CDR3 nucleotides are TGCGCCAGCAGCTTCCAGGGATTGGAGCAGTTCTTC.

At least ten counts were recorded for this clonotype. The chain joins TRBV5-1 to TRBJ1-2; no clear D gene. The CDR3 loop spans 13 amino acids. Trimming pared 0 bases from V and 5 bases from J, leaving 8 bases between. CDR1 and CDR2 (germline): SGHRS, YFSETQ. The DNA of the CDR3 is TGCGCCAGCAGCTTGGACAGAGGATATGGCTACACCTTC. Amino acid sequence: CASSLDRGYGYTF.

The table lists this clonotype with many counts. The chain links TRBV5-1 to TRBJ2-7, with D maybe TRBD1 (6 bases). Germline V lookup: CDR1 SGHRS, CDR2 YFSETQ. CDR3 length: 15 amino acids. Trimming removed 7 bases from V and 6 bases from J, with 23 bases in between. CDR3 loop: CASRSQGMGASEQYF. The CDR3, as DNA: TGCGCCAGCCGGTCCCAGGGGATGGGGGCCTCCGAGCAGTACTTC.

Here the CDR3 DNA reads TGTGCCAGCAGCACCACCCCGGGAGAGCAGTACTTC. This encodes CASSTTPGEQYF. This sequence joins TRBV3-1 and TRBJ2-7; tentatively, D is TRBD2 (5 bases). V was clipped by 5 bases and J by 7 bases, with 12 bases between them. Per the germline V gene, CDR1 is LGHDT and CDR2 is YNNKEL (reference sequence). CDR3 length: 12 residues.

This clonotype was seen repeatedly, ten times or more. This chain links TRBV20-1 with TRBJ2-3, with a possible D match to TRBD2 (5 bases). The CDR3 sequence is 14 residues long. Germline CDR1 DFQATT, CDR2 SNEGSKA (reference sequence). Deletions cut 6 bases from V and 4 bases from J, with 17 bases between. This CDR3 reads CSARPGSVADTQYF. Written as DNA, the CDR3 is TGCAGTGCCCGGCCGGGATCCGTCGCAGATACGCAGTATTTT.

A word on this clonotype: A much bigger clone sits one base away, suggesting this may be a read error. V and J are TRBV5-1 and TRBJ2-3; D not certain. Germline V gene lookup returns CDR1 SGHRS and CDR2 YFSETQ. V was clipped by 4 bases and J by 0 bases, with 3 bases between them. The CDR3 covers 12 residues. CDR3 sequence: CASSKSTDTQYF. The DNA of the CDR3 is TGCGCCAGCAGCAAGAGCACAGATACGCAGTATTTT.

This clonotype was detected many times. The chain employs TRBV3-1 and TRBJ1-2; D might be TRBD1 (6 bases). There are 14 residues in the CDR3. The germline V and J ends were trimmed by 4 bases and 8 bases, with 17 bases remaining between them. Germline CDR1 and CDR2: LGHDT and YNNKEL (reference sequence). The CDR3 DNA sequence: TGTGCCAGCAGCCGGCAGGGGACTGAGCCAGGCTACACCTTC. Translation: CASSRQGTEPGYTF.

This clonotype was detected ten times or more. The CDR3 nucleotides are TGCGCCAGCAGCCCAGTGACAGGGCCGCAGACCCAGTACTTC. The encoded protein is CASSPVTGPQTQYF. The chain joins TRBV5-1 to TRBJ2-5; 7 nucleotides match TRBD1. Germline CDR1 reads SGHRS; CDR2 reads YFSETQ. CDR3 size: 14 residues. V trimming: 4 bases; J trimming: 6 bases; junction bases outside the gene matches: 9. Complete variable domain (other parts from reference TRBV5-1 and TRBJ2-5): KAGVTQTPRYLIKTRGQQVTLSCSPISGHRSVSWYQQTPGQGLQFLFEYFSETQRNKGNFPGRFSGRQFSNSRSEMNVSTLELGDSALYLCASSPVTGPQTQYFGPGTRLLVL.

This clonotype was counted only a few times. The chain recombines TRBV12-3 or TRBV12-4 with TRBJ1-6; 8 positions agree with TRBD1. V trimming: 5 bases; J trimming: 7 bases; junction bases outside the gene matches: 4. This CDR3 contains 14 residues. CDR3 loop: CASSPRTGNSPLHF. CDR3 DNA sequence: TGTGCCAGCAGTCCACGGACAGGGAATTCACCCCTCCACTTT.

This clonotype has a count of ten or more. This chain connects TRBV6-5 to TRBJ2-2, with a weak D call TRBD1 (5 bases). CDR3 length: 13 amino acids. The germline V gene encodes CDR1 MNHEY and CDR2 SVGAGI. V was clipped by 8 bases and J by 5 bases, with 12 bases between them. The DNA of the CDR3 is TGTGCCAGCGCATCAGGGATAACCGGGGAGCTGTTTTTT. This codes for CASASGITGELFF.

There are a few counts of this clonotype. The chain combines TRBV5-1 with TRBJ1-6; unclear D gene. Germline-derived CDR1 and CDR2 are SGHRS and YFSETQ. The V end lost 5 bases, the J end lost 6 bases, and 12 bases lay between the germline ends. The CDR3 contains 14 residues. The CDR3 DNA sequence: TGCGCCAGCAGTTCGGGCGGACCTAATTCACCCCTCCACTTT. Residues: CASSSGGPNSPLHF.

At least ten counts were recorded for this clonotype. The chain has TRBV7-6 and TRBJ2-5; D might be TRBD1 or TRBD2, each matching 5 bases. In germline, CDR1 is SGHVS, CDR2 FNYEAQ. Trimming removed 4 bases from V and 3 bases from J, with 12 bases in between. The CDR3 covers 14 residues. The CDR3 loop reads CASSWGMTEETQYF. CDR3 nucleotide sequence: TGTGCCAGCAGCTGGGGGATGACAGAAGAGACCCAGTACTTC.

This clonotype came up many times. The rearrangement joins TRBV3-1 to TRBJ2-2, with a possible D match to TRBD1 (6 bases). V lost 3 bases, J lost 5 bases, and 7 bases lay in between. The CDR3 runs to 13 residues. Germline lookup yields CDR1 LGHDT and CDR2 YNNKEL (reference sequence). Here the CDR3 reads CASSHTGTGELFF. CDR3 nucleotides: TGTGCCAGCAGCCATACAGGGACCGGGGAGCTGTTTTTT.

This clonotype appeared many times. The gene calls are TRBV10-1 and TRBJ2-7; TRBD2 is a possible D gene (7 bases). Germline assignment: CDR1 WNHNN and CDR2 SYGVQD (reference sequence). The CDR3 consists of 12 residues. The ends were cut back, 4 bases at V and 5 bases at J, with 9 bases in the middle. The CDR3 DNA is TGCGCCAGCAGTGGCGGGGGCCACGAGCAGTACTTC. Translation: CASSGGGHEQYF.

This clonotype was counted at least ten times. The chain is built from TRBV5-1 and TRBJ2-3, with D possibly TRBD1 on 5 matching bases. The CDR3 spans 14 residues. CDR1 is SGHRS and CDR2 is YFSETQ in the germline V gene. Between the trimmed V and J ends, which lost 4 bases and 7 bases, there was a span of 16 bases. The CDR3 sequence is CASSDPRARNTQYF. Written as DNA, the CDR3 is TGCGCCAGCAGCGACCCCAGGGCGAGAAATACGCAGTATTTT.

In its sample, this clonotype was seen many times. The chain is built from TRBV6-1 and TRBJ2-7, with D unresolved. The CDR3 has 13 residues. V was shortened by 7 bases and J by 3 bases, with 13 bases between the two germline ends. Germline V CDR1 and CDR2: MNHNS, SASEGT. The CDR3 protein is CASTPRVGYEQYF. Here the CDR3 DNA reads TGTGCCAGCACCCCAAGGGTAGGCTACGAGCAGTACTTC.

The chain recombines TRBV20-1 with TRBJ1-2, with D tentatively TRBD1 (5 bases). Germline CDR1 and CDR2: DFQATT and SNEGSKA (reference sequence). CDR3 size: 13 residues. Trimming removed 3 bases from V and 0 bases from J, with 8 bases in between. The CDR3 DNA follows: TGCAGTGCTAGCGCAGGGCCTAACTATGGCTACACCTTC. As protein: CSASAGPNYGYTF.

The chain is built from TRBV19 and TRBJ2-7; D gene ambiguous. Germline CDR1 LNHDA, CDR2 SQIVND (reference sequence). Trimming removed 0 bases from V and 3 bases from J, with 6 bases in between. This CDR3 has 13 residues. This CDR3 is CASSIEVFYEQYF. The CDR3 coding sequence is TGTGCCAGTAGTATAGAAGTGTTCTACGAGCAGTACTTC.

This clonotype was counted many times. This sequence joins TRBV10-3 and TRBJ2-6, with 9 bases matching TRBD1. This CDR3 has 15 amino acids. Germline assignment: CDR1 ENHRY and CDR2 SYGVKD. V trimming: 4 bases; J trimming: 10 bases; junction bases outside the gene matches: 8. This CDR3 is CAISGTDRGSNVLTF. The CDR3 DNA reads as TGTGCCATCAGTGGGACAGACAGGGGGAGTAACGTCCTGACTTTC.

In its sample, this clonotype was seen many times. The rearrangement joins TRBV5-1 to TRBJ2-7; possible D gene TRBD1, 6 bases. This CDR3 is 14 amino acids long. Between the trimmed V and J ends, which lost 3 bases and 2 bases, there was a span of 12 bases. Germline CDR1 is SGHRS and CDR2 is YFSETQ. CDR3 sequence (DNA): TGCGCCAGCAGCTCCCAGGGGTTCACCTACGAGCAGTACTTC. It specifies CASSSQGFTYEQYF.

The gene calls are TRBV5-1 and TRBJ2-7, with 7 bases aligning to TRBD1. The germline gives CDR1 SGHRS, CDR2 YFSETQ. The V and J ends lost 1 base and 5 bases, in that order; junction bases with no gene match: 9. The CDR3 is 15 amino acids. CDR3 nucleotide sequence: TGCGCCAGCAGCTTGACCGGACAGGAGTCGAACGAGCAGTACTTC. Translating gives CASSLTGQESNEQYF.